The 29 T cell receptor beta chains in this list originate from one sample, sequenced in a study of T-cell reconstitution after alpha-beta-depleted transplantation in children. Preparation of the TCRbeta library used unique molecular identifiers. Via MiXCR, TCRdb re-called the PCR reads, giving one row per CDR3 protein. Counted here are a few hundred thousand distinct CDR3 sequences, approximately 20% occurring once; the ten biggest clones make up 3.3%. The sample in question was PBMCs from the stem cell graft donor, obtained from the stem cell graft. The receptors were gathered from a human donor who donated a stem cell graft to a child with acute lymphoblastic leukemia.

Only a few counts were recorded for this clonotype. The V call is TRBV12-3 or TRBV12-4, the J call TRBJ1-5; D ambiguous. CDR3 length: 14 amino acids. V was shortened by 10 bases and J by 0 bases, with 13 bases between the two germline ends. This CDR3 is CAITFIDSNQPQHF. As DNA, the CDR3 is TGTGCCATCACCTTTATAGATAGCAATCAGCCCCAGCATTTT.

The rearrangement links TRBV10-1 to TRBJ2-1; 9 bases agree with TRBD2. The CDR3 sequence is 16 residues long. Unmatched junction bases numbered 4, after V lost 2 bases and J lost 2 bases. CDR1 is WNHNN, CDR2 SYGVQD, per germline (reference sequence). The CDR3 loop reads CASSEDSGGPYNEQFF. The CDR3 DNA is TGCGCCAGCAGTGAGGATAGCGGGGGCCCCTACAATGAGCAGTTCTTC.

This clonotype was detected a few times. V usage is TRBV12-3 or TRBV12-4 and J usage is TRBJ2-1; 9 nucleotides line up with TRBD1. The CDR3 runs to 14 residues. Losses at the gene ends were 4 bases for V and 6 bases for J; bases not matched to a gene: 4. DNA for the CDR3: TGTGCCAGCAGTTCCGGGACAGGGCGCAATGAGCAGTTCTTC. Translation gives CASSSGTGRNEQFF.

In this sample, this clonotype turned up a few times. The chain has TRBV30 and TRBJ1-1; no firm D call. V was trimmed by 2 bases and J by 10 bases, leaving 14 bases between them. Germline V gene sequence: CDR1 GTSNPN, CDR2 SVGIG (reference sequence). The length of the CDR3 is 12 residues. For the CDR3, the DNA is TGTGCCTGGAGTCTAGTGCTCGTGGGAGCTTTCTTT. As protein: CAWSLVLVGAFF.

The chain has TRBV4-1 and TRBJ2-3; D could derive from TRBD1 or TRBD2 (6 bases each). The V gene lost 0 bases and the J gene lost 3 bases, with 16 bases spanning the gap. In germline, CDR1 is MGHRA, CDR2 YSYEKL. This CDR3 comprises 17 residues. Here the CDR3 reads CASSQDGGALATDTQYF. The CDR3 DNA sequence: TGCGCCAGCAGCCAAGATGGGGGCGCCCTAGCGACAGATACGCAGTATTTT.

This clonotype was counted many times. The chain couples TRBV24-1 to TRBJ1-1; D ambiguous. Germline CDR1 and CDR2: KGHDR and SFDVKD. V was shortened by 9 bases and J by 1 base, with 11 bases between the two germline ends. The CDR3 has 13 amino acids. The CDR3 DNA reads TGTGCCACCCGATCCCACAGGAACACTGAAGCTTTCTTT. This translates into CATRSHRNTEAFF.

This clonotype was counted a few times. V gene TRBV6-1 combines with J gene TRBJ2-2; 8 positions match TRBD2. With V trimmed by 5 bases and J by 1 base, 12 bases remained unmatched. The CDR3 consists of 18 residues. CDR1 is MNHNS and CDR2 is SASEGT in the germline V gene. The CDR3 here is CASSPAGGRILNTGELFF. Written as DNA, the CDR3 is TGTGCCAGCAGTCCGGCGGGAGGAAGGATCTTGAACACCGGGGAGCTGTTTTTT.

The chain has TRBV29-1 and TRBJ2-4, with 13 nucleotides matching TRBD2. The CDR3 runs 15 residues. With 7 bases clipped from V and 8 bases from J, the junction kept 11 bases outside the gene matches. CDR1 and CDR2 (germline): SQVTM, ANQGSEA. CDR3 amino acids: CSALRTSGSWDIQYF. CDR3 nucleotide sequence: TGCAGCGCCTTGAGGACTAGCGGGAGTTGGGACATTCAGTACTTC.

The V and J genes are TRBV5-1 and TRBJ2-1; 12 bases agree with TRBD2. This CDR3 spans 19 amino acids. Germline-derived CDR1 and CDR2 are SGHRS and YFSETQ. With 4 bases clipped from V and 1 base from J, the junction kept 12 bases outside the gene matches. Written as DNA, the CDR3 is TGCGCCAGCAGCCCCGGACTAGCGGGGTTGTCGCTGTCCTACAATGAGCAGTTCTTC. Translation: CASSPGLAGLSLSYNEQFF.

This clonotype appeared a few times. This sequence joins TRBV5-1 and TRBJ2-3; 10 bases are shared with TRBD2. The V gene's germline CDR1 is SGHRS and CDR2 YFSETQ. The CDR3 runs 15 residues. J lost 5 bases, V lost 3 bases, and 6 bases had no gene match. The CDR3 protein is CASSSAGGPGDTQYF. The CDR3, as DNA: TGCGCCAGCAGCTCAGCGGGAGGGCCGGGAGATACGCAGTATTTT.

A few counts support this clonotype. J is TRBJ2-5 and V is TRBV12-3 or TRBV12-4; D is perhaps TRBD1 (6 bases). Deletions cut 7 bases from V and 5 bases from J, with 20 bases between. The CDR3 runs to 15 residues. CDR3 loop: CASNMGHHAGETQYF. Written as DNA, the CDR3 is TGTGCCAGCAATATGGGACACCATGCCGGTGAGACCCAGTACTTC.

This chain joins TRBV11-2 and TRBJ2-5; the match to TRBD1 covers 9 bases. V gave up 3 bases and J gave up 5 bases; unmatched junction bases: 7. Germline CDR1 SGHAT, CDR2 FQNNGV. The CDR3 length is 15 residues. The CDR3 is CASSLLQGAMETQYF. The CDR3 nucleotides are TGTGCCAGCAGCTTGCTACAGGGGGCGATGGAGACCCAGTACTTC.

As DNA, the CDR3 is TGTGCCAGCAGCTTGGGGGCGCGAAACGAGCAGTACTTC. This sequence encodes CASSLGARNEQYF. The J gene is TRBJ2-7, the V gene TRBV7-9; possibly TRBD1 for D (6 bases). V gave up 3 bases and J gave up 5 bases, with 11 bases separating them. Germline values: CDR1 SEHNR, CDR2 FQNEAQ (reference sequence). The CDR3 has 13 amino acids.

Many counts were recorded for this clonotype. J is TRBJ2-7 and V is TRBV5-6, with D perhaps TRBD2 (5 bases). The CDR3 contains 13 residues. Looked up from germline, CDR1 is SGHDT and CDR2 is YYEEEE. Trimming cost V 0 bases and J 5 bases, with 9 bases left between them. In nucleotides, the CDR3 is TGTGCCAGCAGCTTGGAAGACGGGGACGAGCAGTACTTC. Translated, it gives CASSLEDGDEQYF.

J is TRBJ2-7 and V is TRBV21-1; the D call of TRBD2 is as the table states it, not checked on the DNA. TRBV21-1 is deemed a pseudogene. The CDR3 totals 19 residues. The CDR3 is CASSDKLAGLGSNSYEQYF. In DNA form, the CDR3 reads TGTGCCAGCAGCGATAAACTAGCGGGATTGGGGTCCAACTCTTACGAGCAGTACTTC.

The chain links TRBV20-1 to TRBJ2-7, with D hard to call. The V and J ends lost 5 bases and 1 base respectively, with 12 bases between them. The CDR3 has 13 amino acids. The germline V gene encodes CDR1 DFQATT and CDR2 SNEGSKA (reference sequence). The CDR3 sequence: CSARRTSSYEQYF. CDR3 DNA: TGCAGTGCTCGACGGACGTCTTCCTACGAGCAGTACTTC.

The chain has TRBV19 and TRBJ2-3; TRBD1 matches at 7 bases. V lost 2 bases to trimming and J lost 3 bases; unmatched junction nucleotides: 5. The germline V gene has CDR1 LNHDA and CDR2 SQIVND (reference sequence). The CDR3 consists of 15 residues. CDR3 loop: CASSISTGRTDTQYF. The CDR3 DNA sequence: TGTGCCAGTAGTATATCGACAGGGCGGACAGATACGCAGTATTTT.

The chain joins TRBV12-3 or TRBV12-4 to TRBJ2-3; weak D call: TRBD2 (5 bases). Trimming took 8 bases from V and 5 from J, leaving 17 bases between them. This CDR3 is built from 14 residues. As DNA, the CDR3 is TGTGCCAGCTCTCTGATCGGGGTCAGAGATACGCAGTATTTT. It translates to CASSLIGVRDTQYF.

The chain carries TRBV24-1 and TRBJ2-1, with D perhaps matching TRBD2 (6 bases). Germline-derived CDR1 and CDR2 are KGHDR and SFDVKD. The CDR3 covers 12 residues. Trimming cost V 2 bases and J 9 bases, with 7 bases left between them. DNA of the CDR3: TGTGCCACCAGTGATTGGGGGGTTGAGCAGTTCTTC. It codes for CATSDWGVEQFF.

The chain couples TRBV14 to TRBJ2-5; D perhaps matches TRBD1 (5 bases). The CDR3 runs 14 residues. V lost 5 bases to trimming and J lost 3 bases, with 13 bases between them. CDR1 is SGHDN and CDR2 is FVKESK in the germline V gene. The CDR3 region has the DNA TGTGCCAGCAGCGTGCCCCCCAGGGAAGAGACCCAGTACTTC. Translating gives CASSVPPREETQYF.

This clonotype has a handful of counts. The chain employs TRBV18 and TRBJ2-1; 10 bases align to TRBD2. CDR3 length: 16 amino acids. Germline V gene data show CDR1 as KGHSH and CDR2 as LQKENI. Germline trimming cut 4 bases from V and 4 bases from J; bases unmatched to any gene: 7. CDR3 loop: CASSHRGTSEYNEQFF. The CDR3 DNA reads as TGTGCCAGCTCACACCGGGGGACTAGCGAATACAATGAGCAGTTCTTC.

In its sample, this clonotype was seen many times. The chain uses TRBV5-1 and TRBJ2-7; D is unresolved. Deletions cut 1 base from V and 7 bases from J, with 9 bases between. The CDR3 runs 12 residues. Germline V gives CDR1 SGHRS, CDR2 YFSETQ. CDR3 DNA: TGCGCCAGCAGCTTGCGAGATGGGGAGCAGTACTTC. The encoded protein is CASSLRDGEQYF.

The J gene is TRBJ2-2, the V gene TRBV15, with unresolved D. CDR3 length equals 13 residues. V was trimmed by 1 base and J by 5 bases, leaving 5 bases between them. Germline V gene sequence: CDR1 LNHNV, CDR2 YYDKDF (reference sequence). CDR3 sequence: CATSRGTTGELFF. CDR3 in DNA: TGTGCCACCAGCAGAGGTACAACCGGGGAGCTGTTTTTT.

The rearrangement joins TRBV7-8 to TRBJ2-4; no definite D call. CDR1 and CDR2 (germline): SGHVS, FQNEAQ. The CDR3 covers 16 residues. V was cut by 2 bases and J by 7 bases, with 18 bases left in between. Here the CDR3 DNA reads TGTGCCAGCAGCTTACGATTTTACGGAGCAGATAACATTCAGTACTTC. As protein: CASSLRFYGADNIQYF. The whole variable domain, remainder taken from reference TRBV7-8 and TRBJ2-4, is GAGVSQSPRYKVAKRGQDVALRCDPISGHVSLFWYQQALGQGPEFLTYFQNEAQLDKSGLPSDRFFAERPEGSVSTLKIQRTQQEDSAVYLCASSLRFYGADNIQYFGAGTRLSVL.

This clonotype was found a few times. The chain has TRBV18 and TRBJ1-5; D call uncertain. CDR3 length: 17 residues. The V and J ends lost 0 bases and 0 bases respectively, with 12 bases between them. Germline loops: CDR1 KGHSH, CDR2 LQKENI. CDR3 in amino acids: CASSPPQAVDSNQPQHF. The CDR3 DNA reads TGTGCCAGCTCACCACCTCAAGCGGTAGATAGCAATCAGCCCCAGCATTTT.

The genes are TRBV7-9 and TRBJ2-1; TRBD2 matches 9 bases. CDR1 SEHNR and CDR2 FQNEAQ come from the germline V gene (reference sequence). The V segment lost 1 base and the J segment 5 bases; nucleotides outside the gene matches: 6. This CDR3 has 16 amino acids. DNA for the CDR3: TGTGCCAGCAGCTTAGATATAGCGGGAGTGAACAATGAGCAGTTCTTC. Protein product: CASSLDIAGVNNEQFF.

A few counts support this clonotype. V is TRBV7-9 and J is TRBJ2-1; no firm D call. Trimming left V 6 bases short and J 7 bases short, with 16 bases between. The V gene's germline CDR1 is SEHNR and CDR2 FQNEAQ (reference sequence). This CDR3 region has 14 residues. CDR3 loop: CASSMVGLRNEQFF. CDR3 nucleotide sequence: TGTGCCAGCAGTATGGTGGGGTTGAGAAATGAGCAGTTCTTC.

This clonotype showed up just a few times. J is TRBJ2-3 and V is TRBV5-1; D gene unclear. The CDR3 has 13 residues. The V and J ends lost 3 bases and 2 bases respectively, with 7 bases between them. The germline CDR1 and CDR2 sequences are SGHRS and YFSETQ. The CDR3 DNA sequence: TGCGCCAGCAGCTCCAGCGTCACAGATACGCAGTATTTT. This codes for CASSSSVTDTQYF.

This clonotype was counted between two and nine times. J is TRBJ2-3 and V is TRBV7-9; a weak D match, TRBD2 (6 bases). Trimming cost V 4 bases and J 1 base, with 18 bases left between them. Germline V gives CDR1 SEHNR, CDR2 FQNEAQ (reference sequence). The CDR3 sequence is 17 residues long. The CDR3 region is CASSSPVPKRGTDTQYF. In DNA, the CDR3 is TGTGCCAGCAGCTCTCCCGTGCCCAAGCGGGGCACAGATACGCAGTATTTT. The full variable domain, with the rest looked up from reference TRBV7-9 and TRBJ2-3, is DTGVSQNPRHKITKRGQNVTFRCDPISEHNRLYWYRQTLGQGPEFLTYFQNEAQLEKSRLLSDRFSAERPKGSFSTLEIQRTEQGDSAMYLCASSSPVPKRGTDTQYFGPGTRLTVL.